This TCR beta chain is from a study of shared clonotypes between healthy human individuals (dated by TCRdb to the early 2020s). Study-level background: The cohort included three men and a couple of women between 18 and 49 years of age. Between about 0.85 and 9.5 billion PBMCs per donor were obtained by leukapheresis. Libraries were prepared and TCR repertoires were sequenced by different laboratories using diverse techniques, in order to increase sequencing depth and limit assay-specific biases. Blood TCR repertoires of roughly five healthy adults were deeply sequenced to estimate repertoire size and the extent of clonotype sharing between individuals. For each donor, CD4 naive and CD4 memory were each given three plates, CD8 naive was given two plates, and CD8 memory was given one plate. Paper-wide results and their limitations: Sampling was restricted to blood, and TCR repertoires in tissue are likely to differ from TCR repertoires in blood. Across four donors, roughly 5.1% of naive CD4, roughly 3.3% of naive CD8, 2% to 2.5% of memory CD4, and over 0.35% of memory CD8 clonotypes were shared. Naive subsets generally had larger estimated clonotype richness than memory subsets. Even with the large sequencing depth, rarefaction of the sorted-subset datasets indicated that sequencing was incomplete. Pairwise subsampling indicated that sequencing depth was expected to affect the degree of clonotype sharing among donors. Clonotypes shared by all four sorted-subset donors showed higher generation probabilities than non-shared clonotypes. The genetic and exposure-history diversity represented was limited by the small number of donors.

Donors were healthy HIV-negative adults with no recently reported acute infections or vaccinations. All donors were Caucasian adults living in Nashville, Tennessee, USA. CD4+ T cells were enriched by magnetic negative selection; naive cells were then positively selected on CD45RA, and the negative fraction formed the memory subset. Blood was obtained by leukapheresis, after which PBMCs were separated by Ficoll-Histopaque density gradient centrifugation and cryopreserved in liquid nitrogen vapor phase. Analytical flow cytometry was used to check the purity and quantity of each magnetically sorted T cell population. Each sorted fraction had its genomic DNA isolated and then quantified by UV absorbance on a Nanodrop 2000c. The germline V gene gives CDR1 as SGHTA and CDR2 as FQGNSA. The CDR3 runs 16 amino acids, cysteine and phenylalanine included. Only the CDR3 DNA stays, 48 bases, in frame from base 1. Compared with germline, V lacks 4 bases and J lacks 6 bases; bases without a gene match: 9.

A word on this clone: What antigen it recognizes has not been identified. Per-nucleotide qualities are absent, and no much larger clonotype sits a single base away.

Using the deep immunoSEQ assay, multiplex PCR amplified TCR CDR3 regions from genomic DNA. For each cell subset, the extracted genomic DNA was distributed evenly across all wells of several immunoSEQ 96-well plates, and each plate served as one replicate. For sorted subsets, each replicate PCR was loaded with approximately 190 ng genomic DNA, equivalent to about 30,000 T cell genomes. Purified libraries were quantified with a Qubit 3.0 fluorometer, sized on a Bioanalyzer 2100, and re-quantified with the KAPA Library Quantification kit. Every immunoSEQ 96-well plate was sequenced on a separate single-read 150-cycle Illumina NextSeq 550 flow cell. The authors' analysis ran thus. The immunoSEQ output contained only junctional sequences without quality scores, so filtering could not match that applied to full-length reads. To assign V/J genes and CDR3, sequences were annotated against IMGT germline references using PyIR, a Python wrapper for IgBLAST v1.9. Any read was removed if the V/J assignment was weak (E-value above 1e-6), the CDR3 was missing, or the read contained stop codons, out-of-frame junctions, or ambiguous translated residues. V3J clonotypes were defined as sequences sharing the same inferred V gene, J gene, and CDR3 amino acid sequence. Percentage overlap between repertoires was calculated by dividing the number of shared unique clonotypes by the size of the smaller repertoire. Richness of each repertoire was evaluated using RTK rarefaction, the Chao1 estimator, and Recon v2.1 estimates of unobserved clonotypes. OLGA was used to compute generation probabilities for all TCRbeta clonotypes that the gDNA method yielded from several donors. TCRdb took this table from immuneACCESS and kept in-frame rearrangements with V and J called. Such tables lack part of the clones; where checked against another copy, unresolved V genes explain under half of the gap, and the rest is unexplained. V and J calls and clone size are given by that table; D and trimming were obtained from the DNA. The sample contains some 2,500,000 clones, approximately 94% of them found a single time. 0.36% of the sample rests with the top ten.

This TCR derives from a man between 18 and 29 years old in good health. Some clones in this sample may be carry-over from other donors' samples. The sample was naive CD4+ T cells from PBMCs. In light of the paper, this sample's cell subset or site label describes: CD45RA+ positively selected. The chain uses TRBV7-2 and TRBJ2-1; TRBD2 aligns with 10 central bases. This receptor carries the CDR3 CASSSRKAGGFNEQFF. In nucleotide form, the sequence is TGTGCCAGCAGCTCCCGTAAAGCGGGAGGGTTCAATGAGCAGTTCTTC.